This T cell receptor (beta chain) is drawn from a study of T cell responses to AZD1222 COVID-19 vaccine. Second-dose intervals of approximately 4 or approximately 12 weeks were pooled. Losses at the gene ends were 2 bases for V and 5 bases for J; bases not matched to a gene: 5. The CDR3 is 14 residues long. CDR1 and CDR2 from the germline V gene are SEHNR and FQNEAQ (reference sequence). Only in-frame clones appear in the TCRdb table, and some are missing; sequencing was by immunoSEQ multiplex PCR. The repertoire holds 95,000 to 110,000 clones, with about 90% as singletons. Study conclusions and caveats: Donors skewed white British and female; clonal diversity was possibly underestimated. Receipt of two AZD1222 doses was followed by a rise in Spike-specific TCR breadth and depth. Repertoires were collected only later (after the peak T cell response had occurred).

Remarks on this clone: The antigen is unknown.

This specimen consisted of peripheral blood, obtained 28 days after the second AZD1222 dose. The clonotype was recovered from an adult who received the AZD1222 COVID-19 vaccine. The V call is TRBV7-9, the J call TRBJ1-1; TRBD1 matches at 7 bases. The CDR3 DNA sequence: TGTGCCAGCAGCTTAAAGGGGGCAGGGACTGAAGCTTTCTTT. Its protein is CASSLKGAGTEAFF.